These 28 T cell receptor beta chains were sequenced from one sample in a study of lung T cells in sarcoidosis with Löfgren's syndrome. Each CDR3 protein gets one entry after TCRdb re-called the reads with MiXCR. Among 60,000 to 70,000 distinct CDR3 sequences listed, 21% were seen once. The sample taken for sequencing was CD4+ T cells from PBMCs. Every receptor here comes from a human donor with sarcoidosis (Löfgren's syndrome or another form), or a control subject (not recorded which).

In the case of this clonotype: A clone one base away is much larger, so this may be a read error. The chain uses TRBV6-6 and TRBJ2-3; TRBD1 might be the D (6 bases). The J call is uncertain, as TRBJ1-5 better fits the DNA end. The CDR3 has 14 amino acids. Germline-derived CDR1 and CDR2 are MNHNY and SVGAGI (reference sequence). This chain's CDR3 is CASTKGGATDTQHF. DNA of the CDR3: TGTGCCAGCACCAAAGGGGGGGCCACAGATACGCAGCATTTT.

Points on this clonotype: With a much larger clone just one base away, this may be a read error. Because the CDR3 is missing its conserved closing phenylalanine or tryptophan, this is likely a read error. V usage is TRBV28 and J usage is TRBJ1-2; 9 bases fit TRBD1. This CDR3 is built from 11 residues. CDR1 MDHEN and CDR2 SYDVKM come from the germline V gene. The trim removed 9 bases at V and 8 bases at J, leaving 4 bases unmatched. CDR3 residues: CASSDRGGYTL. The CDR3 nucleotides read TGTGCCAGTAGCGACAGGGGGGGCTACACCCTC.

The chain uses TRBV12-3 or TRBV12-4 and TRBJ2-1, with D possibly TRBD2 on 5 matching bases. The CDR3 totals 19 residues. Trimming took 4 bases from V and 0 from J, leaving 22 bases between them. CDR3 protein: CASSSPSVWAGASYNEQFF. For the CDR3, the DNA is TGTGCCAGCAGTTCCCCCAGTGTATGGGCGGGCGCCTCCTACAATGAGCAGTTCTTC.

The chain is built from TRBV11-3 and TRBJ2-7, with 8 bases fitting TRBD2. The CDR3 totals 13 residues. Trimming cost V 5 bases and J 7 bases; bases outside gene matches: 7. The germline CDR1 and CDR2 sequences are SGHNT and YENEEA. Written as DNA, the CDR3 is TGTGCCAGCAGCCGAGCGGGAGACGGGGAGCAGTACTTC. The encoded protein is CASSRAGDGEQYF.

V gene TRBV5-1 combines with J gene TRBJ1-1; TRBD1 matches 7 bases. Per germline, CDR1 SGHRS and CDR2 YFSETQ. Trimming cost V 0 bases and J 0 bases; bases outside gene matches: 5. The CDR3 loop spans 16 amino acids. The DNA of the CDR3 is TGCGCCAGCAGCTTGGATCCCACAGGGGTGAACACTGAAGCTTTCTTT. Translating gives CASSLDPTGVNTEAFF.

There are many counts of this clonotype. The V gene is TRBV20-1, the J gene TRBJ1-1, with D tentatively TRBD1 (5 bases). Germline lookup yields CDR1 DFQATT and CDR2 SNEGSKA (reference sequence). The CDR3 has 15 residues. The germline V and J ends were trimmed by 0 bases and 8 bases, with 19 bases remaining between them. For the CDR3, the DNA is TGCAGTGCTAGAGATGCGTTGCAGGGACTGACGGAAGCTTTCTTT. Translation gives CSARDALQGLTEAFF.

A remark on this clonotype: A much larger clone differs from this one at a single base, so this may be a read error. This chain uses TRBV7-2 with TRBJ1-1; D ambiguous. Per the germline V gene, CDR1 is SGHTA and CDR2 is FQGNSA. This CDR3 contains 14 residues. V was cut by 2 bases and J by 4 bases, with 11 bases left in between. CDR3 nucleotides: TGTACCAGCAGCTTAAGTGCGAAGGTCACTGAAGCTTTCTTT. This translates into CTSSLSAKVTEAFF. The whole variable domain, filled in from reference TRBV7-2 and TRBJ1-1, reads GAGVSQSPSNKVTEKGKDVELRCDPISGHTALYWYRQSLGQGLEFLIYFQGNSAPDKSGLPSDRFSAERTGGSVSTLTIQRTQQEDSAVYLCTSSLSAKVTEAFFGQGTRLTVV.

This clonotype has only a few counts. V and J are TRBV7-2 and TRBJ2-2; D is undetermined. This CDR3 spans 14 amino acids. The germline V gene has CDR1 SGHTA and CDR2 FQGNSA. Between the trimmed V and J ends, which lost 1 base and 5 bases, there was a span of 8 bases. CDR3 loop: CASSLVSATGELFF. The CDR3 DNA is TGTGCCAGCAGCTTAGTTAGTGCGACCGGGGAGCTGTTTTTT.

This clonotype showed up many times. This sequence joins TRBV7-9 and TRBJ2-1, with 10 bases identical to TRBD2. CDR3 size: 15 residues. CDR1 is SEHNR, CDR2 FQNEAQ, per germline (reference sequence). Trimming at V came to 1 base and at J to 6 bases, leaving 3 bases not matched to a gene. CDR3 sequence: CASSLVSGGANEQFF. DNA for the CDR3: TGTGCCAGCAGCTTAGTGAGCGGGGGGGCCAATGAGCAGTTCTTC.

V and J are TRBV10-1 and TRBJ2-5, with D maybe TRBD2 (6 bases). The germline V and J ends were trimmed by 7 bases and 4 bases, with 13 bases remaining between them. This CDR3 is 13 amino acids long. Germline-derived CDR1 and CDR2 are WNHNN and SYGVQD (reference sequence). The CDR3 DNA sequence: TGCGCCAGCAACCAGGACGGGGGAGAGACCCAGTACTTC. Translating gives CASNQDGGETQYF.

There are many counts of this clonotype. This chain joins TRBV28 and TRBJ2-5; D ambiguous. CDR1 MDHEN and CDR2 SYDVKM come from the germline V gene. V was pared by 5 bases and J by 3 bases, with 13 bases between. CDR3 length: 14 residues. CDR3 sequence: CASSLRVFKETQYF. CDR3 nucleotide sequence: TGTGCCAGCAGTCTCCGGGTCTTCAAAGAGACCCAGTACTTC.

This clonotype was observed a single time. This may be a read error, as it is one base from a much larger clone. This chain joins TRBV6-5 and TRBJ2-3; 10 bases line up with TRBD2. The germline V gene encodes CDR1 MNHEY and CDR2 SVGAGI. V was clipped by 2 bases and J by 2 bases; unmatched bases: 4. This CDR3 region has 16 residues. CDR3 DNA sequence: TGTGCCAGCAGTTACGGTAGCGGGGGGTCCACAGATACGCAGTATTTT. Protein sequence: CASSYGSGGSTDTQYF.

The sample holds many counts of this clonotype. This chain connects TRBV15 to TRBJ1-5; 8 bases are a match to TRBD1. V shed 1 base and J 7 bases; nucleotides not matched to a gene: 6. The CDR3 length is 15 residues. The germline V gene has CDR1 LNHNV and CDR2 YYDKDF (reference sequence). CDR3 sequence (DNA): TGTGCCACCAGCAGAGGACAGGGGAGCCCGCAGCCCCAGCATTTT. Protein sequence: CATSRGQGSPQPQHF.

There are many counts of this clonotype. The chain links TRBV27 to TRBJ1-4, with D possibly TRBD1 on 5 matching bases. In germline, CDR1 is MNHEY, CDR2 SMNVEV (reference sequence). This CDR3 comprises 12 residues. Trimming left V 6 bases short and J 8 bases short, with 10 bases between. This chain's CDR3 is CASRSPGEKLFF. The CDR3 bases are TGTGCCAGCAGGTCCCCAGGGGAAAAACTGTTTTTT.

The J gene is TRBJ2-3, the V gene TRBV7-3; 9 nucleotides align to TRBD2. Per the germline V gene, CDR1 is SGHTA and CDR2 is FQGTGA. The ends lost 4 bases at V and 3 bases at J; junction bases unmatched: 11. The CDR3 is made up of 17 amino acids. CDR3 region: CASSSRTTSGSTDTQYF. DNA of the CDR3: TGTGCCAGCAGCTCCCGGACGACTAGCGGATCAACAGATACGCAGTATTTT.

This clonotype showed up many times. This sequence joins TRBV28 and TRBJ2-7, with D perhaps matching TRBD1 (6 bases). This CDR3 is 16 amino acids long. Trimming cost V 6 bases and J 6 bases, with 24 bases left between them. Per the germline V gene, CDR1 is MDHEN and CDR2 is SYDVKM. This CDR3 is CASSPTGIGSLREQYV. In DNA form, the CDR3 reads TGTGCCAGCAGCCCTACAGGGATTGGGTCCCTCCGCGAGCAGTACGTC.

This clonotype was found many times. The J gene is TRBJ1-1, the V gene TRBV27; 7 bases align to TRBD1. Germline V gives CDR1 MNHEY, CDR2 SMNVEV (reference sequence). Trimming removed 5 bases from V and 12 bases from J; junction bases left unmatched: 6. This CDR3 has 11 amino acids. The CDR3 here is CASSGDSRTFF. The CDR3 nucleotides are TGTGCCAGCAGTGGGGACAGCAGAACTTTCTTT.

This clonotype appeared many times. This chain uses TRBV28 with TRBJ2-3; possible D gene TRBD2, 5 bases. Trimming shortened V by 3 bases and J by 2 bases, and 9 bases separated the two germline ends. Germline CDR1 is MDHEN and CDR2 is SYDVKM. The CDR3 extends over 14 amino acids. The CDR3 DNA reads TGTGCCAGCAGTTTTGCGGGCCCCACAGATACGCAGTATTTT. This translates into CASSFAGPTDTQYF.

The sample holds many counts of this clonotype. The chain links TRBV20-1 to TRBJ1-1; unclear D gene. Deletions cut 2 bases from V and 3 bases from J, with 13 bases between. Germline CDR1 reads DFQATT; CDR2 reads SNEGSKA (reference sequence). CDR3 length: 14 amino acids. CDR3 nucleotide sequence: TGCAGTGCTAGAAGATTCACGAGGGACACTGAAGCTTTCTTT. It specifies CSARRFTRDTEAFF.

The table lists this clonotype with many counts. The rearrangement joins TRBV6-1 to TRBJ1-5; D not resolved. V was shortened by 4 bases and J by 3 bases, with 4 bases between the two germline ends. Germline values: CDR1 MNHNS, CDR2 SASEGT. The CDR3 is 12 residues long. CDR3 in amino acids: CASSVHNQPQHF. The DNA for the CDR3 is TGTGCCAGCAGTGTTCACAATCAGCCCCAGCATTTT.

A word on this clonotype: Being one base from a much bigger clone, this may be a read error. V and J are TRBV7-2 and TRBJ2-5; no firm D call. Germline CDR1 SGHTA, CDR2 FQGNSA. The length of the CDR3 is 11 residues. The CDR3 region is CASNIQGTQYF. In DNA, the CDR3 is TGTGCCAGCAACATACAAGGGACCCAGTACTTC. The full variable domain, with the rest looked up from reference TRBV7-2 and TRBJ2-5, is GAGVSQSPSNKVTEKGKDVELRCDPISGHTALYWYRQSLGQGLEFLIYFQGNSAPDKSGLPSDRFSAERTGGSVSTLTIQRTQQEDSAVYLCASNIQGTQYFGPGTRLLVL.

This clonotype was recorded at least ten times. The chain recombines TRBV28 with TRBJ1-2; 7 bases are shared with TRBD1. Germline CDR1 and CDR2: MDHEN and SYDVKM. This CDR3 contains 15 residues. V dropped 6 bases and J dropped 7; count of bases not matched to a gene: 14. The CDR3 sequence is CASRELTDRHGGYTF. The CDR3 nucleotides read TGTGCCAGCAGAGAGCTAACGGACAGGCATGGTGGCTACACCTTC.

This clonotype showed up many times. The chain uses TRBV6-1 and TRBJ2-5, with 8 bases lining up with TRBD1. V shed 7 bases and J 2 bases; nucleotides not matched to a gene: 3. Looked up from germline, CDR1 is MNHNS and CDR2 is SASEGT. This CDR3 has 13 amino acids. CDR3 nucleotides: TGTGCCAGCACCAGGACAGGGCAAGAGACCCAGTACTTC. This sequence encodes CASTRTGQETQYF.

Comment on this clonotype: A much larger clone differs by one base, so this may be a read error. J is TRBJ2-1 and V is TRBV20-1; the D gene is possibly TRBD1 (7 bases). The CDR3 contains 16 residues. The germline V gene encodes CDR1 DFQATT and CDR2 SNEGSKA (reference sequence). The DNA for the CDR3 is TGCAGTGCTAGGAGGGGGCGCGGGAATGAGGGAAATGAGCGGTTCTTC. It yields the protein CSARRGRGNEGNERFF.

In its sample, this clonotype was seen many times. This chain links TRBV20-1 with TRBJ2-1, with a tentative D call TRBD2 (6 bases). The CDR3 runs to 15 residues. The germline CDR1 and CDR2 sequences are DFQATT and SNEGSKA (reference sequence). The V gene lost 3 bases and the J gene lost 8 bases, with 20 bases spanning the gap. This chain's CDR3 is CSASRASSESYEQFF. The CDR3 bases are TGCAGTGCTAGCAGGGCGTCTAGCGAGAGCTATGAGCAGTTCTTC.

The table lists this clonotype with a count of one. This clone may be a read error of a much larger clone one base away. V gene TRBV20-1 combines with J gene TRBJ2-7; the D gene is possibly TRBD2 (6 bases). V was cut by 8 bases and J by 4 bases, with 18 bases left in between. The CDR3 length is 13 residues. Germline CDR1 and CDR2: DFQATT and SNEGSKA (reference sequence). The chain's CDR3 is CSSGGLGRYEQYV. The CDR3 nucleotides are TGCAGTTCTGGGGGACTGGGGAGGTACGAGCAGTACGTC.

A note on this clonotype: A much larger clone differs by one base, so this may be a read error. The V gene is TRBV20-1, the J gene TRBJ2-5, with D perhaps matching TRBD1 or TRBD2 (5 bases each). The CDR3 covers 13 residues. CDR1 and CDR2 from the germline V gene are DFQATT and SNEGSKA (reference sequence). CDR3 region: CGAPGGAQETQYF. The CDR3 nucleotides read TGCGGTGCCCCTGGGGGAGCCCAAGAGACCCAGTACTTC.

This clonotype was detected ten times or more. The V gene is TRBV14, the J gene TRBJ2-1; tentatively, D is TRBD1 (6 bases). Germline CDR1 is SGHDN and CDR2 is FVKESK. The CDR3 consists of 16 residues. Between the trimmed V and J ends, which lost 4 bases and 9 bases, there was a span of 22 bases. CDR3 loop: CASSPRAGRGKGEQFF. CDR3 DNA: TGTGCCAGCAGCCCCCGAGCCGGCAGGGGTAAGGGTGAGCAGTTCTTC.